What follows is one TCR beta chain and its context. Assay: immunoSEQ multiplex PCR; the TCRdb copy retains only in-frame clones and omits some. Of some 210,000 clones in the sample, over 75% were seen once. This specimen comes from a study of blood T cell repertoires in COVID-19. As for the study in general: T cells, B-cell-depleted T cells, or PBMCs supplied cDNA or gDNA.

This sequence originates from a woman aged 40-49 years with acute or convalescent COVID-19. The sequenced sample consisted of peripheral blood.

In nucleotides, the CDR3 is TGTGCCAGCAGCTTAGCAGGGGGCACCTATCAGCCCCAGCATTTT. Protein: CASSLAGGTYQPQHF. This rearrangement joins TRBV7-6 to TRBJ1-5; 7 bases are shared with TRBD1. The ends lost 0 bases at V and 5 bases at J; junction bases unmatched: 4. This CDR3 has 15 residues. CDR1 and CDR2 (germline): SGHVS, FNYEAQ.